This T cell receptor beta chain was sequenced during a study of cytomegalovirus exposure and HLA in healthy donors. V lost 5 bases and J 4 bases, leaving 11 bases between the germline ends. The CDR3 spans 14 residues. Germline V lookup: CDR1 WSHSY, CDR2 SAAADI. General study points: A likely sequencing artifact accounted for one observed cluster of highly shared sequence variants.

PCR used 60 Vbeta primers and 13 Jbeta primers. Repertoires were generated with immunoSEQ multiplex PCR, while TCRdb's copy carries only in-frame clones and drops some. The sample lists about 170,000 clones; 65% to 75% were seen once. In regard to this clone: The antigen is undetermined.

The chain is built from TRBV10-2 and TRBJ1-4, with a tentative D call TRBD1 (5 bases). The clonotype was recovered from a girl aged 10 to 17 in good health and CMV-seronegative. Sequenced sample: PBMCs. CDR3 coding DNA: TGCGCCAGCAGTCTATTTGACAGTAATGAAAAACTGTTTTTT. It encodes CASSLFDSNEKLFF.